These T cell receptor beta chains were read from a single sample in a study of blood T cell repertoires in COVID-19. Generated by immunoSEQ multiplex PCR, the TCRdb table keeps only in-frame clones and is missing some. The sample holds under 170,000 clones, 70% to 90% seen once. Source material: peripheral blood. The receptor source for this set is a man aged 70-80 years with acute or convalescent COVID-19. CDR3s include the opening cysteine and the closing phenylalanine or tryptophan. Each record gives: V gene, J gene, D gene, CDR3 protein. A D gene is named only where the DNA matches it firmly.

v_gene: TRBV29-1; j_gene: TRBJ2-5; d_gene: TRBD2; CDR3aa: CSVLKLLTSGRRETQYF
v_gene: TRBV29-1; j_gene: TRBJ2-7; d_gene: TRBD2; CDR3aa: CSVKTSGSYEQYF
v_gene: TRBV5-5; j_gene: TRBJ2-1; d_gene: TRBD1; CDR3aa: CASSPRGQGYNEQFF
v_gene: TRBV2; j_gene: TRBJ2-7; d_gene: .; CDR3aa: CASILSYEQYF
v_gene: TRBV12-3/TRBV12-4; j_gene: TRBJ1-2; d_gene: .; CDR3aa: CASSSGNIGYTF
v_gene: TRBV6-2/TRBV6-3; j_gene: TRBJ2-7; d_gene: TRBD1; CDR3aa: CASSPRTGAISYEQYF
v_gene: TRBV15; j_gene: TRBJ1-2; d_gene: TRBD1; CDR3aa: CATSRDGTGDYGYTF
v_gene: TRBV19; j_gene: TRBJ2-5; d_gene: .; CDR3aa: CASSIRGRETQYF
v_gene: TRBV5-4; j_gene: TRBJ2-1; d_gene: .; CDR3aa: CASSLASISSYNEQFF
v_gene: TRBV4-3; j_gene: TRBJ2-5; d_gene: .; CDR3aa: CASSQGGHRMLGETQYF
v_gene: TRBV28; j_gene: TRBJ2-1; d_gene: TRBD2; CDR3aa: CASSLTSGRARNEQFF
v_gene: TRBV2; j_gene: TRBJ1-5; d_gene: .; CDR3aa: CASSSGAGDWQPQHF
v_gene: TRBV5-1; j_gene: TRBJ2-7; d_gene: .; CDR3aa: CASSLGTLSYEQYF
v_gene: TRBV6-5; j_gene: TRBJ2-7; d_gene: TRBD1; CDR3aa: CASRGQGSYYEQYF
v_gene: TRBV29-1; j_gene: TRBJ2-2; d_gene: TRBD1; CDR3aa: CSADRGLSTGELFF
v_gene: TRBV2; j_gene: TRBJ2-3; d_gene: .; CDR3aa: CASREGLALPYTQYF
v_gene: TRBV5-4; j_gene: TRBJ2-3; d_gene: .; CDR3aa: CASTLGGSDTQYF
v_gene: TRBV5-6; j_gene: TRBJ2-6; d_gene: .; CDR3aa: CASSYLGTGANVLTF
v_gene: TRBV5-4; j_gene: TRBJ1-2; d_gene: TRBD1; CDR3aa: CASTPGGQGDYGYTF
v_gene: TRBV7-3; j_gene: TRBJ2-3; d_gene: .; CDR3aa: CASSLSGGGTQYF
v_gene: TRBV6-5; j_gene: TRBJ2-7; d_gene: TRBD2; CDR3aa: CASSMTGGPYEQYF
v_gene: TRBV4-3; j_gene: TRBJ1-1; d_gene: .; CDR3aa: CASSQAWNTEAFF
v_gene: TRBV21-1; j_gene: TRBJ1-2; d_gene: .; CDR3aa: CASSKDRSPLGYGYTF
v_gene: TRBV6-1; j_gene: TRBJ2-1; d_gene: .; CDR3aa: CASSELAGSAANEQFF
v_gene: TRBV7-3; j_gene: TRBJ2-2; d_gene: .; CDR3aa: CASSLNTGELFF
v_gene: TRBV6-4; j_gene: TRBJ2-7; d_gene: .; CDR3aa: CASGPKSAESYEQYF
v_gene: TRBV6-2/TRBV6-3; j_gene: TRBJ2-4; d_gene: .; CDR3aa: CASSGLAKNIQYF
v_gene: TRBV27; j_gene: TRBJ2-7; d_gene: TRBD2; CDR3aa: CASSLRGGAYEQYF
v_gene: TRBV19; j_gene: TRBJ2-4; d_gene: .; CDR3aa: CASSIAGEPINIQYF
v_gene: TRBV19; j_gene: TRBJ2-2; d_gene: TRBD1; CDR3aa: CASNRGLNTGELFF
v_gene: TRBV11-2; j_gene: TRBJ1-4; d_gene: .; CDR3aa: CASSLHQGYSEKLFF
v_gene: TRBV5-1; j_gene: TRBJ2-3; d_gene: TRBD1; CDR3aa: CASSLEDRPSTDTQYF
v_gene: TRBV10-1; j_gene: TRBJ2-5; d_gene: .; CDR3aa: CASSTDSQETQYF